These 27 T cell receptor beta chains share one sample of origin, sequenced in a study of Graves' ophthalmopathy and Graves' hyperthyroidism. RNA served as the template for amplifying TCR beta CDR3 regions. First-round RT-PCR with HTBI primers preceded a second-round multiplex PCR. One entry per CDR3 protein, called by TCRdb with MiXCR from the multiplex PCR reads. Of hundreds of thousands of distinct CDR3 sequences listed, around 21% are singletons. The sequenced material came from peripheral blood. All receptors come from a woman between 18 and 29 years old with stable Graves' hyperthyroidism.

This rearrangement joins TRBV7-8 to TRBJ1-5, with D hard to call. Germline loops: CDR1 SGHVS, CDR2 FQNEAQ. The CDR3 has 13 residues. The V gene lost 5 bases and the J gene lost 6 bases, with 11 bases spanning the gap. The CDR3 spells CASSPRRVQPQHF. The CDR3 DNA sequence: TGTGCCAGCAGCCCACGAAGAGTTCAGCCCCAGCATTTT.

This clonotype was seen at least ten times. The chain joins TRBV2 to TRBJ2-2; a weak D match, TRBD1 (6 bases). Trimming stripped 4 bases from V and 9 bases from J, with 18 bases between. CDR3 length: 15 residues. Per germline, CDR1 SNHLY and CDR2 FYNNEI. As DNA, the CDR3 is TGTGCCAGCAGTGCTCGAGCCTCAAGGGGGAGGGAGCTGTTTTTT. It codes for CASSARASRGRELFF.

At least ten counts were recorded for this clonotype. CDR3 sequence: CASGRSGRAEETQYF. The CDR3 nucleotides read TGTGCCAGCGGCCGTAGCGGGAGGGCTGAAGAGACCCAGTACTTC. The chain recombines TRBV6-5 with TRBJ2-5; 11 bases line up with TRBD2. The CDR3 contains 15 residues. Germline V CDR1 and CDR2: MNHEY, SVGAGI. V shed 8 bases and J 3 bases; nucleotides not matched to a gene: 8.

This clonotype was detected ten times or more. The gene calls are TRBV6-5 and TRBJ1-5; D unresolved. V was shortened by 0 bases and J by 5 bases, with 5 bases between the two germline ends. The germline gives CDR1 MNHEY, CDR2 SVGAGI. This CDR3 is built from 13 residues. CDR3 coding DNA: TGTGCCAGCAGTTACTCGAACCATCAGCCCCAGCATTTT. Residues: CASSYSNHQPQHF.

This chain connects TRBV9 to TRBJ2-5; TRBD2 matches 13 bases. The ends lost 2 bases at V and 1 base at J; junction bases unmatched: 2. Germline CDR1 and CDR2: SGDLS and YYNGEE. CDR3 length: 16 residues. The CDR3 region has the DNA TGTGCCAGCAGCGTCAGACTAGCGGGGGGCCAAGAGACCCAGTACTTC. Protein product: CASSVRLAGGQETQYF.

This clonotype turned up a few times. A read error is possible here, since a much larger clone lies one base away. This chain joins TRBV9 and TRBJ2-2; 9 nucleotides match TRBD2. This CDR3 spans 17 amino acids. CDR1 and CDR2 from the germline V gene are SGDLS and YYNGEE. CDR3 DNA: TGTGCCAGCAGCCCCCGGAGCGGGAGGCCGAACACCGGGGAGCTGTGTTTT. Its protein product is CASSPRSGRPNTGELCF. The entire variable domain, with the rest obtained from reference TRBV9 and TRBJ2-2, is as follows: DSGVTQTPKHLITATGQRVTLRCSPRSGDLSVYWYQQSLDQGLQFLIQYYNGEERAKGNILERFSAQQFPDLHSELNLSSLELGDSALYFCASSPRSGRPNTGELCFGEGSRLTVL.

This clonotype was counted at least ten times. The chain recombines TRBV4-1 with TRBJ1-2, with D possibly TRBD1 on 5 matching bases. The CDR3 has 16 amino acids. The V gene's germline CDR1 is MGHRA and CDR2 YSYEKL. Trimming cost V 2 bases and J 7 bases, with 20 bases left between them. The CDR3 loop is CASSQRGGDPYFGYTF. As DNA, the CDR3 is TGCGCCAGCAGCCAACGGGGAGGGGACCCGTATTTTGGCTACACCTTC.

Many counts were recorded for this clonotype. The CDR3 reads CASSESLNYEQYF. Here the CDR3 DNA reads TGTGCCAGCAGTGAGAGTTTGAACTACGAGCAGTACTTC. The rearrangement joins TRBV2 to TRBJ2-7; D ambiguous. The CDR3 runs to 13 residues. Between the trimmed V and J ends, which lost 3 bases and 3 bases, there was a span of 9 bases. Germline V gene lookup returns CDR1 SNHLY and CDR2 FYNNEI.

This clonotype was observed a few times. The chain employs TRBV29-1 and TRBJ2-7; D is ambiguous. This CDR3 spans 13 amino acids. Germline loops: CDR1 SQVTM, CDR2 ANQGSEA. The V gene lost 1 base and the J gene lost 6 bases, with 13 bases spanning the gap. Here the CDR3 reads CSVEGLRQSEQYF. The CDR3 coding sequence is TGCAGCGTTGAAGGTTTGCGGCAGTCCGAGCAGTACTTC.

About this clonotype: Given a much more abundant clone one base away, this may be a read error. The chain has TRBV20-1 and TRBJ2-2; no clear D. Germline assignment: CDR1 DFQATT and CDR2 SNEGSKA (reference sequence). The CDR3 is made up of 16 amino acids. DNA for the CDR3: TGCAGTGCTAGTCTATACGCGATCACGAACACCGTGGAGCTGTTTTTT. It yields the protein CSASLYAITNTVELFF.

This clonotype was detected ten times or more. The chain carries TRBV6-2 or TRBV6-3 and TRBJ1-1, with D hard to call. From germline, CDR1 is MNHEY and CDR2 SVGEGT. CDR3 length: 13 residues. V gave up 3 bases and J gave up 0 bases, with 5 bases separating them. CDR3 sequence reads: CASSYRMNTEAFF. CDR3 coding DNA: TGTGCCAGCAGTTATAGGATGAACACTGAAGCTTTCTTT.

This clonotype was recorded many times. V and J are TRBV5-1 and TRBJ1-2; no clear D. The germline V gene encodes CDR1 SGHRS and CDR2 YFSETQ. Trimming cost V 5 bases and J 5 bases, with 10 bases left between them. This CDR3 region has 12 residues. CDR3 residues: CASSSDGYGYTF. In nucleotides, the CDR3 is TGCGCCAGCAGTTCGGACGGATATGGCTACACCTTC.

This clonotype was counted many times. The gene calls are TRBV6-1 and TRBJ1-5; no firm D call. The CDR3 runs 15 residues. The V gene's germline CDR1 is MNHNS and CDR2 SASEGT. V lost 4 bases and J lost 6, with 16 bases in between. DNA for the CDR3: TGTGCCAGCAGTGTAGGTGGTGGTGGTGTTCAGCCCCAGCATTTT. It codes for CASSVGGGGVQPQHF.

This clonotype was counted many times. The rearrangement joins TRBV15 to TRBJ2-5; D is possibly TRBD1 or TRBD2 (6 bases each). The germline V gene has CDR1 LNHNV and CDR2 YYDKDF (reference sequence). V lost 0 bases to trimming and J lost 12 bases, with 14 bases between them. The CDR3 is made up of 13 amino acids. The DNA of the CDR3 is TGTGCCACCAGCAGAGATCGCCGGGGGCGAAAGTACTTC. Its translation: CATSRDRRGRKYF.

Comment on this clonotype: The conserved final phenylalanine or tryptophan is absent from the CDR3, which likely points to a read error. The DNA is omitted, as the CDR3 cannot be located on it reliably, and the CDR3 follows TCRdb's listing. CDR3 loop: CAGVGIANYGYRL. The chain recombines TRBV6-1 with TRBJ1-2. With termini counted, the CDR3 has 13 amino acids. CDR1 and CDR2 (germline): MNHNS, SASEGT.

The chain combines TRBV20-1 with TRBJ1-5; possibly TRBD1 for D (6 bases). The germline V gene encodes CDR1 DFQATT and CDR2 SNEGSKA (reference sequence). Trimming pared 1 base from V and 3 bases from J, leaving 16 bases between. The CDR3 totals 16 residues. CDR3 sequence: CSARAGRGRDNQPQHF. CDR3 DNA sequence: TGCAGTGCTAGAGCGGGCAGGGGACGGGACAATCAGCCCCAGCATTTT.

This clonotype occurred many times. J is TRBJ1-6 and V is TRBV12-3 or TRBV12-4, with 9 bases aligning to TRBD1. Trimming took 5 bases from V and 10 from J; bases not matched to a gene: 6. There are 14 residues in the CDR3. CDR3 nucleotides: TGTGCCAGCAGTCTCGACAGGGGGAACTCACCCCTCCACTTT. Its protein is CASSLDRGNSPLHF.

This clonotype was counted at least ten times. The chain recombines TRBV6-1 with TRBJ2-5; 14 bases are a match to TRBD2. Germline assignment: CDR1 MNHNS and CDR2 SASEGT. The V and J ends lost 7 bases and 3 bases, in that order; junction bases with no gene match: 4. CDR3 length equals 15 residues. The CDR3 DNA reads TGTGCCAGCATCTCGGGACTAGCGGGAGAAGAGACCCAGTACTTC. This encodes CASISGLAGEETQYF.

This clonotype has a count of ten or more. V is TRBV7-2 and J is TRBJ1-2; D is possibly TRBD1 (5 bases). CDR1 and CDR2 (germline): SGHTA, FQGNSA. Deletions cut 7 bases from V and 3 bases from J, with 18 bases between. This CDR3 contains 15 residues. CDR3 in amino acids: CASNTGAGSYYGYTF. CDR3 DNA: TGTGCCAGCAACACCGGGGCGGGGAGCTACTATGGCTACACCTTC.

This clonotype has ten or more counts. This sequence joins TRBV12-3 or TRBV12-4 and TRBJ2-2; 7 positions agree with TRBD2. This CDR3 region has 19 residues. The trim removed 4 bases at V and 2 bases at J, leaving 16 bases unmatched. CDR3 loop: CASSSPETSRLRNTGELFF. DNA of the CDR3: TGTGCCAGCAGTTCCCCCGAGACTAGCCGTCTAAGAAACACCGGGGAGCTGTTTTTT.

This chain connects TRBV10-2 to TRBJ2-2; 13 bases agree with TRBD2. The CDR3 loop spans 16 amino acids. V dropped 6 bases and J dropped 4; count of bases not matched to a gene: 5. CDR1 is WSHSY and CDR2 is SAAADI in the germline V gene. The CDR3 loop is CASSATSGGPTGELFF. Here the CDR3 DNA reads TGCGCCAGCAGCGCGACTAGCGGGGGGCCCACCGGGGAGCTGTTTTTT.

J is TRBJ1-5 and V is TRBV15; D ambiguous. The length of the CDR3 is 13 residues. Trimming pared 4 bases from V and 4 bases from J, leaving 8 bases between. Germline V CDR1 and CDR2: LNHNV, YYDKDF (reference sequence). The CDR3 loop is CATSTSRNQPQHF. The CDR3 DNA reads TGTGCCACCAGCACTTCAAGGAATCAGCCCCAGCATTTT.

V is TRBV5-1 and J is TRBJ2-7; 8 nucleotides align to TRBD2. The V and J ends lost 4 bases and 5 bases, in that order; junction bases with no gene match: 8. The CDR3 covers 14 residues. The germline gives CDR1 SGHRS, CDR2 YFSETQ. Written as DNA, the CDR3 is TGCGCCAGCAGCCCCGGGGGGGGGGCGGACGAGCAGTACTTC. Its translation: CASSPGGGADEQYF. Full variable domain (outside the CDR3, taken from reference TRBV5-1 and TRBJ2-7): KAGVTQTPRYLIKTRGQQVTLSCSPISGHRSVSWYQQTPGQGLQFLFEYFSETQRNKGNFPGRFSGRQFSNSRSEMNVSTLELGDSALYLCASSPGGGADEQYFGPGTRLTVT.

The rearrangement uses TRBV29-1 and TRBJ1-2, with 8 positions matching TRBD1. With 7 bases clipped from V and 4 bases from J, the junction kept 5 bases outside the gene matches. CDR3 size: 12 residues. Germline V gene data show CDR1 as SQVTM and CDR2 as ANQGSEA. The CDR3 reads CSERTGRYGYTF. CDR3 sequence (DNA): TGCAGCGAGAGGACAGGGCGCTATGGCTACACCTTC. The full variable domain, in which reference TRBV29-1 and TRBJ1-2 provide the parts outside the CDR3, is SAVISQKPSRDICQRGTSLTIQCQVDSQVTMMFWYRQQPGQSLTLIATANQGSEATYESGFVIDKFPISRPNLTFSTLTVSNMSPEDSSIYLCSERTGRYGYTFGSGTRLTVV.

This clonotype has ten or more counts. J is TRBJ2-7 and V is TRBV11-2, with D hard to call. CDR3 length: 13 residues. Germline CDR1 is SGHAT and CDR2 is FQNNGV. Trimming cost V 2 bases and J 3 bases, with 8 bases left between them. CDR3 sequence (DNA): TGTGCCAGCAGCTTACTCGCGTTCTACGAGCAGTACTTC. Translation gives CASSLLAFYEQYF.

With respect to this clonotype: A much larger clone sits a single nucleotide away, making a read error possible. This chain joins TRBV20-1 and TRBJ2-6; 9 bases fit TRBD1. The CDR3 totals 15 residues. Germline CDR1 DFQATT, CDR2 SNEGSKA (reference sequence). In DNA, the CDR3 is TGCAGTGCAACCACAGGGGGCTCTGGGGCCAACGTCCTGAGTTTC. This translates into CSATTGGSGANVLSF.

This clonotype has more than one count but fewer than ten. CDR3 nucleotide sequence: TGTGCCAGCAGTTTATTCACAGTACCTATACGTTCCTACGAGCAGTACTTC. As protein: CASSLFTVPIRSYEQYF. V usage is TRBV27 and J usage is TRBJ2-7; D is ambiguous. The germline V and J ends were trimmed by 1 base and 1 base, with 17 bases remaining between them. The CDR3 extends over 17 amino acids. Per the germline V gene, CDR1 is MNHEY and CDR2 is SMNVEV (reference sequence).